This T cell receptor (beta chain) was sequenced during a study of blood T cell repertoires in COVID-19. Profiling relied on immunoSEQ multiplex PCR, and the TCRdb table lists in-frame clones only, not all of them. In the table there are 350,000 to 400,000 clones, nearly 90% of which are singletons. Looked up from germline, CDR1 is LGHNA and CDR2 is YNFKEQ. There are 16 residues in the CDR3. V was shortened by 1 base and J by 8 bases, with 17 bases between the two germline ends. The sample comprised peripheral blood. The source is a man aged 18 to 29 with active or convalescent COVID-19. V is TRBV4-2 and J is TRBJ1-4; D possibly corresponds to TRBD1 (5 bases). In nucleotides, the CDR3 is TGTGCCAGCAGCCAAGTCGGGCGGGGGTCAAGGGAAAAACTGTTTTTT. Translation: CASSQVGRGSREKLFF.